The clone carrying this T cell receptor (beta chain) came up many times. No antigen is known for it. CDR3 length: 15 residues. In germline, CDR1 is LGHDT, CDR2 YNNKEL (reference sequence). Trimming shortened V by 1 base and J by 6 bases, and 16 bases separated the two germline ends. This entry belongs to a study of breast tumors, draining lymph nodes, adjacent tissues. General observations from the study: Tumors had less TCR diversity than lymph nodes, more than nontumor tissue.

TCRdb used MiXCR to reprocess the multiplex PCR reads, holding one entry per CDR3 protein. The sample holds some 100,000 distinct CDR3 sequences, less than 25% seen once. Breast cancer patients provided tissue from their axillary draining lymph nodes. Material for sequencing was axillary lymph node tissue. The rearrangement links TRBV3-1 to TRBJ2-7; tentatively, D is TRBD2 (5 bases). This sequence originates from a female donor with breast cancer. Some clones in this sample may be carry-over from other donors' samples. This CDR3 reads CASSQGARGLGEQYF. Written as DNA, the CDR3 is TGTGCCAGCAGCCAAGGGGCTCGGGGATTGGGCGAGCAGTACTTC.